The text below deals with one T cell receptor beta chain. Its antigen remains unidentified. The sample belongs to a study of regulatory T cells in long-lasting Graves disease. Across the study: Graves' patients with a new diagnosis had received antithyroid drugs under 3 months. Broader study findings: Whereas new patients shared about a thousand public clonotypes, persistent patients shared more, at about 2,500.

Assembly of TCR beta libraries relied on iRepertoire HTBI primers together with Arm-PCR of CDR3 regions. TCRdb reprocessed the multiplex PCR reads with MiXCR, giving one entry per CDR3 protein. In the table there are hundreds of thousands of distinct CDR3 sequences, about 15% of which are singletons. The V segment lost 5 bases and the J segment 7 bases; nucleotides outside the gene matches: 8. Per germline, CDR1 SGHVS and CDR2 FQNEAQ. There are 14 residues in the CDR3. Noted time point: newly diagnosed GD, antithyroid drugs for less than 3 months. PBMC-extracted RNA yielded the TCR library. This sample was also put to use in a study of T cells in Graves' hyperthyroidism and ophthalmopathy. That paper adds: An absence of ophthalmopathy progression within 18 months meant stable Graves' hyperthyroidism.

V is TRBV7-8 and J is TRBJ2-7; 10 nucleotides agree with TRBD2. The specimen comprised peripheral blood mononuclear cells (PBMCs), sampled at new diagnosis, from a patient treated with antithyroid drugs. The clonotype comes from a woman in her twenties or thirties with Graves disease. This CDR3 is CASSRSGREFEQYF. In DNA form, the CDR3 reads TGTGCCAGCAGCCGCAGCGGGAGGGAGTTTGAGCAGTACTTC.